Following are 22 T cell receptor beta chains from one sample sequenced in a study of blood T cell repertoires in COVID-19. Measured with immunoSEQ multiplex PCR; TCRdb has only the in-frame clones, and not every one. The data contain 150,000 to 200,000 clones, approximately 79% of them seen just once; the ten biggest clones take up roughly 28%. The specimen was peripheral blood. The receptors were sampled from a woman aged 70-85 years with acute or convalescent COVID-19.

The gene calls are TRBV6-5 and TRBJ1-2; TRBD1 might be the D (5 bases). Trimming cost V 6 bases and J 7 bases, with 21 bases left between them. The CDR3 has 15 amino acids. CDR1 and CDR2 from the germline V gene are MNHEY and SVGAGI. The CDR3 here is CASRAQGLTRGGYTF. The CDR3 coding sequence is TGTGCCAGCAGGGCGCAGGGACTTACCCGGGGTGGCTACACCTTC.

This chain links TRBV5-6 with TRBJ1-4, with 8 bases identical to TRBD1. V was pared by 4 bases and J by 4 bases, with 9 bases of the junction left unmatched. This CDR3 has 16 amino acids. The germline gives CDR1 SGHDT, CDR2 YYEEEE. CDR3 bases: TGTGCCAGCAGCCAAAAAGGACAGGGCAATAATGAAAAACTGTTTTTT. It encodes CASSQKGQGNNEKLFF.

The chain carries TRBV19 and TRBJ1-4, with 9 bases fitting TRBD1. V lost 6 bases and J lost 7; bases outside the gene matches: 3. The germline CDR1 and CDR2 sequences are LNHDA and SQIVND (reference sequence). The length of the CDR3 is 13 residues. CDR3 sequence reads: CASRRDRAEKLFF. The CDR3 nucleotides read TGTGCCAGTAGGAGGGACAGGGCTGAAAAACTGTTTTTT. Full variable domain (remainder filled in from reference TRBV19 and TRBJ1-4): DGGITQSPKYLFRKEGQNVTLSCEQNLNHDAMYWYRQDPGQGLRLIYYSQIVNDFQKGDIAEGYSVSREKKESFPLTVTSAQKNPTAFYLCASRRDRAEKLFFGSGTQLSVL.

This CDR3 reads CASTWDRTDTQYF. The CDR3 DNA follows: TGTGCCAGCACCTGGGACAGAACAGATACGCAGTATTTT. The chain has TRBV2 and TRBJ2-3; the match to TRBD1 covers 7 bases. The CDR3 is 13 residues long. The V gene end was trimmed by 7 bases and the J gene end by 3 bases; junction bases not matched to a gene: 4. Germline lookup yields CDR1 SNHLY and CDR2 FYNNEI. Complete variable domain (other parts from reference TRBV2 and TRBJ2-3): EPEVTQTPSHQVTQMGQEVILRCVPISNHLYFYWYRQILGQKVEFLVSFYNNEISEKSEIFDDQFSVERPDGSNFTLKIRSTKLEDSAMYFCASTWDRTDTQYFGPGTRLTVL.

This rearrangement joins TRBV7-9 to TRBJ2-3, with 8 bases lining up with TRBD1. The CDR3 sequence is 16 residues long. After removal of 5 bases from V and 3 bases from J, the junction contained 10 bases not matched to a gene. Germline lookup yields CDR1 SEHNR and CDR2 FQNEAQ (reference sequence). The CDR3 loop reads CASSPARDRRTDTQYF. Written as DNA, the CDR3 is TGTGCCAGCAGCCCCGCCCGGGACAGGAGAACAGATACGCAGTATTTT.

The V gene is TRBV30, the J gene TRBJ2-7; 7 positions agree with TRBD1. Germline CDR1 and CDR2: GTSNPN and SVGIG (reference sequence). V trimming: 3 bases; J trimming: 0 bases; junction bases outside the gene matches: 2. This CDR3 is built from 13 residues. In DNA form, the CDR3 reads TGTGCCTGGAGGACAGGGAACTCCTACGAGCAGTACTTC. Its translation is CAWRTGNSYEQYF.

This chain links TRBV24-1 with TRBJ2-1; possible D gene TRBD1, 6 bases. The length of the CDR3 is 15 residues. V was trimmed by 0 bases and J by 4 bases, leaving 9 bases between them. Looked up from germline, CDR1 is KGHDR and CDR2 is SFDVKD. CDR3 sequence reads: CATSDLGQGYNEQFF. CDR3 nucleotide sequence: TGTGCCACCAGTGATTTGGGCCAGGGGTACAATGAGCAGTTCTTC.

The chain employs TRBV10-1 and TRBJ2-7, with 10 bases aligning to TRBD2. CDR1 is WNHNN and CDR2 is SYGVQD in the germline V gene (reference sequence). J lost 7 bases, V lost 8 bases, and 14 bases had no gene match. The CDR3 spans 15 residues. The CDR3 DNA sequence: TGCGCCAGCTCTATACTAGCGGGGCCGATTGAAGAGCAGTACTTC. It codes for CASSILAGPIEEQYF.

The J gene is TRBJ1-2, the V gene TRBV7-9, with a tentative D call TRBD1 (5 bases). V was shortened by 4 bases and J by 2 bases, with 11 bases between the two germline ends. The CDR3 has 14 residues. CDR1 is SEHNR, CDR2 FQNEAQ, per germline (reference sequence). For the CDR3, the DNA is TGTGCCAGCAGCTCCCAGGGTTGGAACTATGGCTACACCTTC. It encodes CASSSQGWNYGYTF.

This clone has just a few counts. This rearrangement joins TRBV10-2 to TRBJ1-5, with D unclear. Germline assignment: CDR1 WSHSY and CDR2 SAAADI. CDR3 length: 13 amino acids. Trimming cost V 0 bases and J 5 bases, with 5 bases left between them. CDR3 residues: CASSESLYQPQHF. In DNA form, the CDR3 reads TGCGCCAGCAGTGAGTCTCTCTATCAGCCCCAGCATTTT.

On this clone: This same CDR3 is encoded by further DNA sequences in the sample. V and J are TRBV12-3 or TRBV12-4 and TRBJ2-7, with 7 bases aligning to TRBD1. J was trimmed by 4 bases and V by 5 bases; bases with no gene match: 5. CDR3 length: 13 amino acids. Here the CDR3 DNA reads TGTGCCAGCAGTCGTAACAGGGGTTACGAGCAGTACTTC. The encoded protein is CASSRNRGYEQYF.

The J gene is TRBJ2-1, the V gene TRBV24-1, with D tentatively TRBD1 (6 bases). The CDR3 contains 16 residues. The germline V gene has CDR1 KGHDR and CDR2 SFDVKD. The V gene lost 5 bases and the J gene lost 3 bases, with 16 bases spanning the gap. CDR3: CATSAVTGSDYNEQFF. CDR3 DNA sequence: TGTGCCACCAGTGCCGTGACAGGTTCAGACTACAATGAGCAGTTCTTC.

The rearrangement links TRBV6-6 to TRBJ2-1, with 8 bases aligning to TRBD2. The V gene end was trimmed by 4 bases and the J gene end by 8 bases; junction bases not matched to a gene: 7. Looked up from germline, CDR1 is MNHNY and CDR2 is SVGAGI (reference sequence). The CDR3 sequence is 14 residues long. The CDR3 here is CASSSGGRLDEQFF. CDR3 nucleotides: TGTGCCAGCAGTTCGGGCGGGAGGCTGGATGAGCAGTTCTTC.

The genes are TRBV30 and TRBJ1-2, with 8 nucleotides matching TRBD1. The V segment lost 4 bases and the J segment 14 bases; nucleotides outside the gene matches: 12. This CDR3 has 12 amino acids. Germline V gives CDR1 GTSNPN, CDR2 SVGIG (reference sequence). CDR3 bases: TGTGCCTGGACCCTTAACCGACAGGGGAAAACCTTC. Amino acids: CAWTLNRQGKTF.

V is TRBV7-3 and J is TRBJ2-2, with D possibly TRBD2 on 6 matching bases. V lost 0 bases, J lost 1 base, and 15 bases lay in between. The CDR3 is 18 amino acids. Germline-derived CDR1 and CDR2 are SGHTA and FQGTGA. The CDR3 sequence: CASSLTGGQVGNTGELFF. The CDR3 bases are TGTGCCAGCAGCTTAACGGGAGGTCAAGTAGGGAACACCGGGGAGCTGTTTTTT.

The chain employs TRBV5-1 and TRBJ1-4; D may be TRBD1 (5 bases). Per the germline V gene, CDR1 is SGHRS and CDR2 is YFSETQ. V was shortened by 0 bases and J by 1 base, with 16 bases between the two germline ends. The CDR3 length is 18 residues. CDR3 protein: CASSLAGLGGRTNEKLFF. The CDR3 DNA sequence: TGCGCCAGCAGCTTGGCAGGTCTTGGGGGGAGAACTAATGAAAAACTGTTTTTT.

DNA for the CDR3: TGTGCCAGCAGCTTGGCTCCAGCGATAAACTACAATGAGCAGTTCTTC. Encoded protein: CASSLAPAINYNEQFF. This chain connects TRBV5-4 to TRBJ2-1; no reliable D call. This CDR3 has 16 amino acids. V lost 0 bases and J lost 3, with 13 bases in between. CDR1 is SGHNT and CDR2 is YYREEE in the germline V gene (reference sequence). The variable domain in full, completed from reference TRBV5-4 and TRBJ2-1, reads ETGVTQSPTHLIKTRGQQVTLRCSSQSGHNTVSWYQQALGQGPQFIFQYYREEENGRGNFPPRFSGLQFPNYSSELNVNALELDDSALYLCASSLAPAINYNEQFFGPGTRLTVL.

V and J are TRBV19 and TRBJ2-7; 7 bases align to TRBD1. The CDR3 covers 16 residues. Unmatched junction bases numbered 10, after V lost 3 bases and J lost 2 bases. Germline loops: CDR1 LNHDA, CDR2 SQIVND (reference sequence). The CDR3 reads CASSIPLPQGAYEQYF. The CDR3 DNA sequence: TGTGCCAGTAGTATCCCCCTCCCCCAGGGGGCCTACGAGCAGTACTTC.

The table lists this clone with a few counts. The chain combines TRBV27 with TRBJ1-6; D perhaps matches TRBD1 (5 bases). This CDR3 spans 14 amino acids. V lost 4 bases to trimming and J lost 10 bases, with 14 bases between them. CDR1 and CDR2 from the germline V gene are MNHEY and SMNVEV (reference sequence). This chain's CDR3 is CASSWDSGRSPLHF. The CDR3 nucleotides read TGTGCCAGCAGTTGGGACTCCGGTAGATCACCCCTCCACTTT.

The rearrangement joins TRBV5-1 to TRBJ2-2; D call uncertain. Germline values: CDR1 SGHRS, CDR2 YFSETQ. The CDR3 sequence is 15 residues long. V gave up 4 bases and J gave up 2 bases, with 12 bases separating them. This chain's CDR3 is CASSLNLLNTGELFF. For the CDR3, the DNA is TGCGCCAGCAGCCTGAACCTACTTAACACCGGGGAGCTGTTTTTT.

This clone has a handful of counts. The chain couples TRBV7-9 to TRBJ2-7; D not resolved. The ends were cut back, 5 bases at V and 6 bases at J, with 8 bases in the middle. CDR1 and CDR2 (germline): SEHNR, FQNEAQ (reference sequence). The CDR3 runs to 11 residues. CDR3 amino acids: CASSEQTEQYF. CDR3 bases: TGTGCCAGCAGCGAGCAAACCGAGCAGTACTTC.

The chain joins TRBV3-1 (or the pseudogene TRBV3-2) to TRBJ1-1, with D uncertain. V was cut by 6 bases and J by 0 bases, with 8 bases left in between. Germline V gives CDR1 LGHDT, CDR2 YNNKEL (reference sequence). The CDR3 is made up of 13 amino acids. CDR3 region: CASSRTLNTEAFF. As DNA, the CDR3 is TGTGCCAGCAGTCGAACATTGAACACTGAAGCTTTCTTT.